The T cell receptor (beta chain) described here comes from a study of blood T cells in healthy people across ages. V lost 0 bases and J lost 7, with 12 bases in between. The CDR3 totals 13 residues. Germline values: CDR1 DFQATT, CDR2 SNEGSKA (reference sequence). Points from the study as a whole: It was held that diversity estimates obtained from one million T cells represented underestimates.

Of note for this clonotype: The target antigen is unknown.

A J-beta primer mix and a sample-barcoded 5' primer were used in a second PCR of roughly 6 to 12 cycles. TCRdb itself ran the 5' RACE reads through MiXCR, one entry per CDR3 protein. The table records about 930,000 distinct CDR3 sequences, approximately 32% of them present only once. This sample was also put to use in a study of T cells of mothers and their children.

Sequencing was done on a sample of blood. The V gene is TRBV20-1, the J gene TRBJ1-2; D gene unclear. This clonotype was sampled from a woman aged 40 to 49 in good health. CDR3 region: CSARDRVLGGYTF. CDR3 bases: TGCAGTGCTAGAGATCGGGTTTTGGGTGGCTACACCTTC.